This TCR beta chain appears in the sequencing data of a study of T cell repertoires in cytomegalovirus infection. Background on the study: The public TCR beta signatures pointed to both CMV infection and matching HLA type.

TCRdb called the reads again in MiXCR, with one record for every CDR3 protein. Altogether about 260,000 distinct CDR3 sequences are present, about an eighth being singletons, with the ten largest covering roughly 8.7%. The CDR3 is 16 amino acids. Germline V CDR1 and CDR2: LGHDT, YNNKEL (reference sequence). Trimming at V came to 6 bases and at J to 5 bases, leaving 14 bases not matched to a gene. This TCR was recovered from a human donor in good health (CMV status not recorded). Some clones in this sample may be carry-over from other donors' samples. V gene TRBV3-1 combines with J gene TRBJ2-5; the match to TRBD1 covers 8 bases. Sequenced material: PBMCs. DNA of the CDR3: TGTGCCAGCAGTTCTACCGGGACAGGCCGATTGGAGACCCAGTACTTC. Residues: CASSSTGTGRLETQYF.